A selection of T cell receptor beta chains follows, all from one sample in a study of blood T cell repertoires in COVID-19. TCRdb's copy holds only in-frame clones and misses some; the assay was immunoSEQ multiplex PCR. This table holds fewer than 250,000 clones, 90% found once. Sequenced material: PBMCs or T cells enriched from blood (not recorded which). The receptors were gathered from a man aged 30-40 years who had been exposed to COVID-19. CDR3s include the opening cysteine and the closing phenylalanine or tryptophan. The D gene is left open where the match is weak. The size entry is marked missing in some rows and otherwise reads once, few, many or a size class.

j_call d_call v_call clone_size cdr3_nt cdr3_aa
TRBJ1-1 NA TRBV3-1/TRBV3-2 once TGTGCCAGCAGCCCAGGACTGAGGGCGAACACTGAAGCTTTCTTT CASSPGLRANTEAFF
TRBJ2-7 TRBD2 TRBV5-1 NA TGCGCCAGCAGCTTGACGGGAGGGGGCTACGAGCAGTACTTC CASSLTGGGYEQYF
TRBJ1-2 NA TRBV15 NA TGTGCCACCAGCAGAGGACTGGGGGGGCAGGACTCAGCCTTC CATSRGLGGQDSAF
TRBJ1-6 NA TRBV5-6 NA TGTGCCAGCAGTTCCGCAGGAATTTACTCCTATAATTCACCCCTCCACTTT CASSSAGIYSYNSPLHF
TRBJ1-1 TRBD1 TRBV6-5 NA TGTGCCAGCAGTAGGACAGGGAAGCACACTGAAGCTTTCTTT CASSRTGKHTEAFF
TRBJ2-1 TRBD2 TRBV11-3 NA TGTGCCAGCAGCTCCCCGACTAGCTATGAGCAGTTCTTC CASSSPTSYEQFF
TRBJ2-7 TRBD1 TRBV5-1 NA TGCGCCAGCAGCTGGTCAGGGGGCGTCCCTGACGAGCAGTACTTC CASSWSGGVPDEQYF
TRBJ2-1 TRBD2 TRBV24-1 once TGTGCCACCAACCCCGGGGGGGCCTTTTACAATGAGCAGTTCTTC CATNPGGAFYNEQFF
TRBJ2-7 NA TRBV27 NA TGTGCCAGCAGAGGCAGGGGCCGCTACGAGCAGTACTTC CASRGRGRYEQYF
TRBJ1-5 NA TRBV10-2 NA TGCGCCAGCAGCTCCGAGGGCGGGGGGCAAAAGCCCCAGCATTTT CASSSEGGGQKPQHF
TRBJ1-6 TRBD1 TRBV2 NA TGTGCCAGCATCGACAGGGCCTACGTTGGTTCACCCCTCCACTTT CASIDRAYVGSPLHF
TRBJ1-6 NA TRBV12-3/TRBV12-4 NA TGTGCCAGCAGTTTAAGGACAGATTCACCCCTCCACTTT CASSLRTDSPLHF
TRBJ1-6 NA TRBV5-1 NA TGCGCCAGCAGTGTACAGCCCAATCCAATCCCCCTCCACTTT CASSVQPNPIPLHF
TRBJ2-5 TRBD2 TRBV11-2 NA TGTGCCAGCTGTGTTGTCGGGGGGGCGGAGACCCAGTACTTC CASCVVGGAETQYF
TRBJ1-2 NA TRBV5-1 NA TGCGCCAGCAGGTACACCGGGTCGACCTATGGCTACACCTTC CASRYTGSTYGYTF
TRBJ2-7 NA TRBV5-1 NA TGCGCCAGCAGCTTTGGAGGACAGAGCTACGAGCAGTACTTC CASSFGGQSYEQYF
TRBJ2-3 NA TRBV4-1 NA TGCGCCAGCAGCCAACTAGAAAGCACAGATACGCAGTATTTT CASSQLESTDTQYF
TRBJ1-1 NA TRBV4-1 NA TGCGCCAGCAGCCAAGATTGGCGGGAGGTGGTGAACACTGAAGCTTTCTTT CASSQDWREVVNTEAFF
TRBJ2-5 TRBD2 TRBV12-5 NA TGTGCTAGTGGCCCTGGGACTAGCGGGGGCCAAGAGACCCAGTACTTC CASGPGTSGGQETQYF
TRBJ2-5 TRBD1 TRBV15 NA TGTGCCACCAGCAGAGATACAGGGGTTTCGGAGACCCAGTACTTC CATSRDTGVSETQYF
TRBJ2-1 TRBD2 TRBV5-1 NA TGCGCCAGCAGCCTGACTAGCGGGGCCTATTATGAGCAGTTCTTC CASSLTSGAYYEQFF
TRBJ2-3 TRBD1 TRBV5-1 NA TGCGCCAGCAGTCCGGACAGGGGAGGCACAGATACGCAGTATTTT CASSPDRGGTDTQYF
TRBJ1-2 NA TRBV7-2 NA TGTGCCAGCAGTTGGTCTGGAGTGGGACTCTCTAACTATGGCTACACCTTC CASSWSGVGLSNYGYTF
TRBJ2-7 TRBD2 TRBV3-1/TRBV3-2 NA TGTGCCAGCAGCCTCCGGACTAGCGGGGGGTACTACGAGCAGTACTTC CASSLRTSGGYYEQYF
TRBJ1-5 NA TRBV6-1 NA TGTGCCAGCAGTGAAGCGCTGAGGGGGTATAATCAGCCCCAGCATTTT CASSEALRGYNQPQHF
TRBJ1-3 NA TRBV14 NA TGTGCCAGCAGCCAAGAACTTGCCGGATGGCGGGGAAACACCATATATTTT CASSQELAGWRGNTIYF
TRBJ1-2 NA TRBV19 NA TGTGCCAGTAGTACCTGGAGTTATGGCTACACCTTC CASSTWSYGYTF
TRBJ1-6 NA TRBV27 NA TGTGCCAGCAGTTTATACGTCAGGGTGTTAGGGTCACCCCTCCACTTT CASSLYVRVLGSPLHF
TRBJ2-6 TRBD1 TRBV5-5 NA TGTGCCAGCAGCTTGGAGCAGGGGGTATTTACTGGGGCCAACGTCCTGACTTTC CASSLEQGVFTGANVLTF
TRBJ2-7 TRBD1 TRBV6-6 few TGTGCCAGCAGCCGCCGAAGCGCCGGGACAGGGTCGAGTTCGATAGGCGAGCAGTACTTC CASSRRSAGTGSSSIGEQYF
TRBJ1-1 TRBD1 TRBV5-4 NA TGTGCCAGCAGCTCAACTCAGGGGGCTATCACTGAAGCTTTCTTT CASSSTQGAITEAFF
TRBJ1-1 NA TRBV20-1 NA TGCAGTGCTAGAGACAGGGGTGAAGCTTTCTTT CSARDRGEAFF
TRBJ1-1 TRBD1 TRBV27 NA TGTGCCAGCAGAGCCCGGGACAGGGAGGTGGAAGGGGGGAACACTGAAGCTTTCTTT CASRARDREVEGGNTEAFF
TRBJ2-1 NA TRBV7-9 NA TGTGCCAGCAGCCTCAGAGGGGACTCCCCCCGGGGTTACAATGAGCAGTTCTTC CASSLRGDSPRGYNEQFF
TRBJ2-1 NA TRBV21-1 NA TGTGCCAGCAGCAAAGTAGAATTCGTAGGCGGACAGGGGGATTTTGAAAGGATCAATGAGCAGTTCTTC CASSKVEFVGGQGDFERINEQFF
TRBJ1-1 NA TRBV6-5 NA TGTGCCAGCGCGAGGGGGGGGAACACTGAAGCTTTCTTT CASARGGNTEAFF
TRBJ1-6 TRBD1 TRBV6-5 once TGTGCCAGCAGTTACTGGACAGGGGGCGGTAATTCACCCCTCCACTTT CASSYWTGGGNSPLHF
TRBJ2-5 NA TRBV10-3 NA TGTGCCATCAGTCCTGGGCTAAGCAGGGGAATAGAGACCCAGTACTTC CAISPGLSRGIETQYF
TRBJ2-5 TRBD1 TRBV11-3 once TGTGCCAGCAGCTTAGGGCAGGGGGCCCACCAAGAGACCCAGTACTTC CASSLGQGAHQETQYF
TRBJ2-7 TRBD2 TRBV7-9 NA TGTGCCAGCAGCTGGGGGAGCGGGGGGACGTACGAGCAGTACTTC CASSWGSGGTYEQYF
TRBJ2-1 NA TRBV20-1 NA TGCAGTGTCCCGTTAGGGGGGGTGGAGTTCTTC CSVPLGGVEFF
TRBJ2-7 NA TRBV10-3 once TGTGCCATCAGTGCTGCCAGGCCCTACGAGCAGTACTTC CAISAARPYEQYF
TRBJ1-1 NA TRBV12-5 NA TGTGCTAGTGGACCGCAGGGCCTGAACACTGAAGCTTTCTTT CASGPQGLNTEAFF
TRBJ1-1 NA TRBV5-4 NA TGTGCCAGCAGCTTGGCGGGGACTTTGAACACTGAAGCTTTCTTT CASSLAGTLNTEAFF
TRBJ2-1 TRBD2 TRBV2 NA TGTGCCAGCACCGGACTAGCGAGGGGTGCCGGCAATGAGCAGTTCTTC CASTGLARGAGNEQFF
TRBJ1-1 NA TRBV7-2 NA TGTGCCAGCAGCAGCGCCGGGTTTAGGGCTTTCTTT CASSSAGFRAFF
TRBJ1-5 NA TRBV6-2/TRBV6-3 NA TGTGCCAGCAGTTACGGCCTCGGGCAGCCCCAGCATTTT CASSYGLGQPQHF
TRBJ1-5 TRBD1 TRBV5-1 once TGCGCCAGCAGCTTTACAGGGGGCAACAATCAGCCCCAGCATTTT CASSFTGGNNQPQHF
TRBJ1-2 NA TRBV7-2 NA TGTGCCAGCAGCACGACACCGGGAGGTGGCTACACCTTC CASSTTPGGGYTF
TRBJ1-1 TRBD1 TRBV30 NA TGTGCCTGGTGGACGGGACAGGGGGCGGCTGAAGCTTTCTTT CAWWTGQGAAEAFF